This entry describes one T cell receptor (beta chain). No antigen is known for it. The germline gene is not matched at one end of the junction; a read error may be the cause. The sample belongs to a study of cytomegalovirus exposure and HLA in healthy donors. Use of 60 Vbeta and 13 Jbeta primers characterized the PCR. As processed by the authors: Unique TCR beta chains totaled approximately 83 million in a later count, with around 12 million of them shared. Repertoires were generated with immunoSEQ multiplex PCR, while TCRdb's copy carries only in-frame clones and drops some. That table gives V, J and clone size, and the DNA gave D and trimming. This repertoire shows 150,000 or so clones, less than 85% found once; its top ten account for approximately 6.3%. The CDR3 totals 16 residues. The germline V gene encodes CDR1 SEHNR and CDR2 FQNEAQ (reference sequence). Study outcomes and limitations: Follow-up analysis found HLA locus-dependent TCR association rates, highest for DRB1 and lowest for HLA-C. The authors later found most CMV-associated TCR beta chains appeared HLA-restricted.

This clonotype was sampled from a woman aged 45-65 years in good health and CMV-seropositive. The sequencing input was PBMCs. This chain links TRBV7-9 with TRBJ2-7; 8 bases align to TRBD1. In DNA, the CDR3 is TGTTCCAGCAGCTCCTCCCGGACAGGGAAGACCTACGAGCAGTACTTC. Protein sequence: CSSSSSRTGKTYEQYF.